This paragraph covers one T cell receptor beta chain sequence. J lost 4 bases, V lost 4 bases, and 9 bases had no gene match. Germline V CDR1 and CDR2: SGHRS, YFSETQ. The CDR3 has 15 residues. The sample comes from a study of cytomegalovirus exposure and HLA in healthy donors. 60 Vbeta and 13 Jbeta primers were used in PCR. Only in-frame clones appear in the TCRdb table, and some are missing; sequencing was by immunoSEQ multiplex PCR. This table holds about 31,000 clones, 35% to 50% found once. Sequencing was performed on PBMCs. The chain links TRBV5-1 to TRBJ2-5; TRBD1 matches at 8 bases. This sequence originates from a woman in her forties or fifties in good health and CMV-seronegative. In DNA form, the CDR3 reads TGCGCCAGCAGCCCTGACAGGGGTAGTGGAGAGACCCAGTACTTC. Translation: CASSPDRGSGETQYF.